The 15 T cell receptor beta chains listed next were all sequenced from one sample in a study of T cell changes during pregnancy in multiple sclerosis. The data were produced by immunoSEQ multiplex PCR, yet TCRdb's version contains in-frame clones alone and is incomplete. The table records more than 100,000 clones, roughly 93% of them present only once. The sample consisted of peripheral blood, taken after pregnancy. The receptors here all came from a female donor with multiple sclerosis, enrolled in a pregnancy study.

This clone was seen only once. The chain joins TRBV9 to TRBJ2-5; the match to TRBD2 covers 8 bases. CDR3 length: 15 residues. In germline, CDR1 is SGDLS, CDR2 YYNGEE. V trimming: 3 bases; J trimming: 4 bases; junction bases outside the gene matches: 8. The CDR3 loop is CASSALGLVGETQYF. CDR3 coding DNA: TGTGCCAGCAGCGCCCTGGGACTAGTAGGAGAGACCCAGTACTTC. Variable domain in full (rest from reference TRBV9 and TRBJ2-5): DSGVTQTPKHLITATGQRVTLRCSPRSGDLSVYWYQQSLDQGLQFLIQYYNGEERAKGNILERFSAQQFPDLHSELNLSSLELGDSALYFCASSALGLVGETQYFGPGTRLLVL.

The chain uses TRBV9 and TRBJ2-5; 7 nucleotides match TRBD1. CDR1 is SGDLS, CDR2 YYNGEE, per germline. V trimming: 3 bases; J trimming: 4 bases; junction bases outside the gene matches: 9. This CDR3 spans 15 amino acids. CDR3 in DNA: TGTGCCAGCAGCGGGCCCAACGCAGGGGGAGAGACCCAGTACTTC. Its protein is CASSGPNAGGETQYF.

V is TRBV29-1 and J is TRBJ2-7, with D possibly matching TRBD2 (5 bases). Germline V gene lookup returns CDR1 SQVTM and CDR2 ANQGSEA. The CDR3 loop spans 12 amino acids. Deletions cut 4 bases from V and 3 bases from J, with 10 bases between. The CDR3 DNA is TGCAGCGTTGGGCCGGCGGGCTACGAGCAGTACTTC. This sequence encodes CSVGPAGYEQYF.

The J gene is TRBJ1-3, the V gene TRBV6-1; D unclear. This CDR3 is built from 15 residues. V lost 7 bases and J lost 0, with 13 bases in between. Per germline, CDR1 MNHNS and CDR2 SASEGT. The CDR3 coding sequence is TGTGCCAGCATCGTAGGACGGGGCTCTGGAAACACCATATATTTT. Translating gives CASIVGRGSGNTIYF.

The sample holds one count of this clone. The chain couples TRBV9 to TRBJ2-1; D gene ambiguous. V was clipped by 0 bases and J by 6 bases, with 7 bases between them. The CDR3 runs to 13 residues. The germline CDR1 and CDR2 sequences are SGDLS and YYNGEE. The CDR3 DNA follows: TGTGCCAGCAGCGTAGGCCCCAGCAATGAGCAGTTCTTC. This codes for CASSVGPSNEQFF.

The CDR3 DNA sequence: TGTGCCAGCAGCTTAGAGAGGGCACACGAGCAGTACTTC. Its translation is CASSLERAHEQYF. The rearrangement links TRBV11-2 to TRBJ2-7; a possible D gene is TRBD2 (5 bases). The CDR3 contains 13 residues. CDR1 and CDR2 from the germline V gene are SGHAT and FQNNGV. The V gene lost 0 bases and the J gene lost 5 bases, with 8 bases spanning the gap.

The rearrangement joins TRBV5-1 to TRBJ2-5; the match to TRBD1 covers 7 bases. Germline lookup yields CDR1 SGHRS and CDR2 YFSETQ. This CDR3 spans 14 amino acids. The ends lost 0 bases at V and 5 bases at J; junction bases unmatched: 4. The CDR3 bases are TGCGCCAGCAGCTTGGCGGGACAGCGGGAGACCCAGTACTTC. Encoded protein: CASSLAGQRETQYF.

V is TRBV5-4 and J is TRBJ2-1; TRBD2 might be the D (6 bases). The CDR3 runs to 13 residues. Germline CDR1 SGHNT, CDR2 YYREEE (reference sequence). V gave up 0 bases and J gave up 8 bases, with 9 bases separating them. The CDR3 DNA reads TGTGCCAGCAGCTTGGGGAGGAGGGATGAGCAGTTCTTC. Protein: CASSLGRRDEQFF.

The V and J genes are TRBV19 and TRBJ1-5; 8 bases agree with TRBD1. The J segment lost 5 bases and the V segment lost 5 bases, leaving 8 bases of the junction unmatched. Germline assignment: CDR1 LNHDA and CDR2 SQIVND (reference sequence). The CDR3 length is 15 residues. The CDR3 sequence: CASSEEDRAYQPQHF. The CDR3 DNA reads TGTGCCAGTAGTGAAGAGGACAGGGCCTATCAGCCCCAGCATTTT.

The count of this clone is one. CDR3 in DNA: TGTGCCAGCTCACTCCTTTTCCTTCCGGGACAGGAAAAAAACACTGAAGCTTTCTTT. This sequence encodes CASSLLFLPGQEKNTEAFF. The chain joins TRBV18 to TRBJ1-1, with 8 bases matching TRBD1. The CDR3 runs 19 residues. Germline-derived CDR1 and CDR2 are KGHSH and LQKENI. The ends lost 4 bases at V and 2 bases at J; junction bases unmatched: 18.

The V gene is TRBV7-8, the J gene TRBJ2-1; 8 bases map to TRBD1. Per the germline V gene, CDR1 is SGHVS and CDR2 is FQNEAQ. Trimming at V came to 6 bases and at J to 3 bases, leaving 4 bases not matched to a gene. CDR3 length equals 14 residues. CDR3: CASRRTGFYNEQFF. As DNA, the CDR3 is TGTGCCAGCAGACGGACAGGGTTCTACAATGAGCAGTTCTTC.

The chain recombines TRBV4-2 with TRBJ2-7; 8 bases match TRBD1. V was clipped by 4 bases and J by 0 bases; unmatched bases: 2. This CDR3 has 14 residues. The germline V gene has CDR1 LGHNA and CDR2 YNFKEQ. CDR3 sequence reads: CASSRDRSSYEQYF. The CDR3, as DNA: TGTGCCAGCAGCCGGGACAGGAGCTCCTACGAGCAGTACTTC.

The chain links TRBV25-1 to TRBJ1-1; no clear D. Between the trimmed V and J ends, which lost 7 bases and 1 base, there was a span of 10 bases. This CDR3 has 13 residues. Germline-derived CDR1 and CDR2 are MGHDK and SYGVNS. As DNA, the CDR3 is TGTGCCAGCAATCTTGGAGCGAACACTGAAGCTTTCTTT. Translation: CASNLGANTEAFF.

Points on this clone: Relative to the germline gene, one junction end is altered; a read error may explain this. CDR3 amino acids: CASGDTSTDTQYF. CDR3 nucleotides: TGTGCCAGCGGTGATACAAGCACAGATACGCAGTATTTT. The chain carries TRBV2 and TRBJ2-3; D is undetermined. CDR3 size: 13 residues. Germline loops: CDR1 SNHLY, CDR2 FYNNEI.

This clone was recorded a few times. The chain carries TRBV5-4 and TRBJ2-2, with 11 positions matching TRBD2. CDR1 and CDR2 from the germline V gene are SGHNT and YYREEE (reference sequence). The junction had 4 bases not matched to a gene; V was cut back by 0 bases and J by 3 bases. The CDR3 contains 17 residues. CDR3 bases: TGTGCCAGCAGCTTGGTACTAGCGGGAGCCCACACCGGGGAGCTGTTTTTT. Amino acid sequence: CASSLVLAGAHTGELFF.